Listed below are T cell receptor beta chains from one sample, sequenced in a study of T-cell memory formation after mild COVID-19. Each CDR3 protein gets one entry after TCRdb re-called the 5' RACE reads with MiXCR. This repertoire shows fewer than 150,000 distinct CDR3 sequences, about 6% found once; its top ten account for 2% to 2.5%. The source material was PBMCs or a T cell subset sorted from them (not recorded which). These receptors were obtained from an adult woman who had mild COVID-19 (a few samples of this study predate the infection). Cell type and time point are not known. CDR3s include the opening cysteine and the closing phenylalanine or tryptophan.

v_call	j_call	cdr3_length	cdr3_aa
TRBV7-9	TRBJ2-2	17	CASSLVAGAIGAGELFF
TRBV7-6	TRBJ2-3	13	CASSYLAGDTQYF
TRBV2	TRBJ2-7	14	CASRDGVRGYEQYF
TRBV12-3/TRBV12-4	TRBJ2-5	13	CATTRGGRETQYF
TRBV20-1	TRBJ1-2	12	CSATPRARGYTF
TRBV7-2	TRBJ2-3	14	CASSLVRSSDTQYF
TRBV7-2	TRBJ1-4	15	CASSLLGQGTEKLFF
TRBV20-1	TRBJ2-2	15	CSARGTSGEIGELFF
TRBV5-1	TRBJ2-3	16	CASSLEVGGARDTQYF
TRBV5-1	TRBJ2-7	15	CASSFGGDISYEQYF
TRBV20-1	TRBJ1-1	15	CSATRTGGLNTEAFF
TRBV4-1	TRBJ2-4	16	CASSQANRGTKNIQYF
TRBV5-5	TRBJ2-5	14	CASSLPTVQETQYF
TRBV12-3/TRBV12-4	TRBJ1-3	13	CASSRRIGDTIYF
TRBV12-3/TRBV12-4	TRBJ2-7	15	CASSFRSGKIDEQYF
TRBV11-2	TRBJ2-2	14	CASSLERNTRELFF
TRBV12-3/TRBV12-4	TRBJ1-2	14	CASSRGGPSYGYTF